This T cell receptor beta chain was retrieved from a study of shared clonotypes between healthy human individuals. Per germline, CDR1 SGHDT and CDR2 YYEEEE. CDR3 length equals 16 residues. Trimming took 4 bases from V and 3 from J, leaving 20 bases between them. Data came from immunoSEQ multiplex PCR; TCRdb stores just in-frame clones and leaves some out. The repertoire consists of 1,500,000 or so clones, with 98% occurring once and the leading ten covering over 0.3%. The TCR originated in a man aged 30-40 years in good health. Sequenced: naive CD4+ T cells sorted from blood. Stated subset: CD45RA+ positively selected. The chain uses TRBV5-6 and TRBJ2-7; D possibly corresponds to TRBD1 (5 bases). The CDR3 is CASSPTGRLGDYEQYF. The CDR3, as DNA: TGTGCCAGCAGCCCTACTGGGCGGCTAGGGGACTACGAGCAGTACTTC.